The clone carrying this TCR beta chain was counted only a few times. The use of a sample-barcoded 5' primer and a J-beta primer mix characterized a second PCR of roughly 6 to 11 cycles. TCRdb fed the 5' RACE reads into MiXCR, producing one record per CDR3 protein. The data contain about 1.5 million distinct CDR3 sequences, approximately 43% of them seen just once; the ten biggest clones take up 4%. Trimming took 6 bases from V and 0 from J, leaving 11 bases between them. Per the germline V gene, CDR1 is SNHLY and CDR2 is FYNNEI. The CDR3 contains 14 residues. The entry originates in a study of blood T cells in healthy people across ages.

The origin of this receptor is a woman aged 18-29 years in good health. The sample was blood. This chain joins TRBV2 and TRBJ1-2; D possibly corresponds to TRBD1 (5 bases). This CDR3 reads CASRGDVANYGYTF. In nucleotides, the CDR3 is TGTGCCAGCAGGGGGGACGTAGCTAACTATGGCTACACCTTC. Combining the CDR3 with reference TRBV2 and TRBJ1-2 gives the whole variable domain EPEVTQTPSHQVTQMGQEVILRCVPISNHLYFYWYRQILGQKVEFLVSFYNNEISEKSEIFDDQFSVERPDGSNFTLKIRSTKLEDSAMYFCASRGDVANYGYTFGSGTRLTVV.